These 27 T cell receptor beta chains were all obtained from the same sample, sequenced in a study of PD-1 blockade in classical Hodgkin lymphoma. Each patient relapsed following autologous stem cell transplantation, and prior brentuximab vedotin exposure differed. Profiling relied on immunoSEQ multiplex PCR, and the TCRdb table lists in-frame clones only, not all of them. The profile shows around 39,000 clones, over 65% of them singletons. The starting material was peripheral blood mononuclear cells (PBMCs), obtained before the second cycle of nivolumab. These TCRs come from a human donor with classical Hodgkin lymphoma.

The rearrangement links TRBV4-1 to TRBJ1-5; D uncertain. CDR1 and CDR2 (germline): MGHRA, YSYEKL. This CDR3 is 17 amino acids long. The CDR3 DNA reads as TGCGCTGGGTGGCTTGAGAAGTTTTGCTATAGCAATCAGCCCCAGCATTTT. Translation: CAGWLEKFCYSNQPQHF.

This clone has only one observation. The rearrangement joins TRBV29-1 to TRBJ1-1, with D hard to call. The germline V gene has CDR1 SQVTM and CDR2 ANQGSEA. V dropped 4 bases and J dropped 8 bases, with 11 bases sitting between them. The CDR3 has 11 residues. CDR3 sequence (DNA): TGCAGCGTTGGGGAGACGAGGGAAGCTTTCTTT. Translated, it gives CSVGETREAFF.

The V gene is TRBV6-1, the J gene TRBJ1-2; the D gene is possibly TRBD1 (6 bases). There are 15 residues in the CDR3. Trimming took 1 base from V and 4 from J, leaving 13 bases between them. Germline CDR1 is MNHNS and CDR2 is SASEGT. CDR3 sequence (DNA): TGTGCCAGCAGTGAAGGGCCGGGGGGGGCCTATGGCTACACCTTC. This gives the protein CASSEGPGGAYGYTF.

The chain combines TRBV18 with TRBJ1-5; tentatively, D is TRBD1 (6 bases). The CDR3 has 14 residues. V dropped 5 bases and J dropped 3 bases, with 11 bases sitting between them. Germline values: CDR1 KGHSH, CDR2 LQKENI. The CDR3 is CASSSDRLNQPQHF. The CDR3 DNA follows: TGTGCCAGCTCATCAGACAGGCTCAATCAGCCCCAGCATTTT.

The CDR3 sequence: CASSPAYEQYF. In DNA, the CDR3 is TGTGCCAGCAGCCCAGCCTACGAGCAGTACTTC. The chain recombines TRBV7-2 with TRBJ2-7; D is unclear. V dropped 5 bases and J dropped 2 bases, with 4 bases sitting between them. The germline V gene encodes CDR1 SGHTA and CDR2 FQGNSA. The CDR3 totals 11 residues. The full variable domain, completed using reference TRBV7-2 and TRBJ2-7, is GAGVSQSPSNKVTEKGKDVELRCDPISGHTALYWYRQSLGQGLEFLIYFQGNSAPDKSGLPSDRFSAERTGGSVSTLTIQRTQQEDSAVYLCASSPAYEQYFGPGTRLTVT.

This clone was recorded once. This chain joins TRBV5-6 and TRBJ2-1, with D tentatively TRBD2 (6 bases). The CDR3 has 15 amino acids. V dropped 0 bases and J dropped 2 bases, with 9 bases sitting between them. Germline V gene sequence: CDR1 SGHDT, CDR2 YYEEEE. In nucleotides, the CDR3 is TGTGCCAGCAGCTTGGGGGGCGGGACCTACAATGAGCAGTTCTTC. Protein: CASSLGGGTYNEQFF.

The V and J genes are TRBV4-3 and TRBJ2-1; D may match TRBD1 or TRBD2 (7 bases each). The CDR3 sequence is 16 residues long. The ends were cut back, 1 base at V and 7 bases at J, with 17 bases in the middle. Germline-derived CDR1 and CDR2 are LGHNA and YSLEER. The CDR3 DNA follows: TGCGCCAGCAGCCAAGGATCGTCAGGGGGAGGGAATGAGCAGTTCTTC. The encoded protein is CASSQGSSGGGNEQFF.

The chain carries TRBV30 and TRBJ2-5; D gene uncertain. The CDR3 totals 11 residues. Germline loops: CDR1 GTSNPN, CDR2 SVGIG (reference sequence). Trimming left V 5 bases short and J 2 bases short, with 6 bases between. This CDR3 is CAWGIQETQYF. The CDR3 DNA is TGTGCCTGGGGAATACAAGAGACCCAGTACTTC.

The gene calls are TRBV27 and TRBJ1-1, with unresolved D. CDR3 length equals 13 residues. Trimming left V 3 bases short and J 4 bases short, with 9 bases between. Germline CDR1 and CDR2: MNHEY and SMNVEV (reference sequence). The CDR3 DNA sequence: TGTGCCAGCAGTTTGGGGTTGAGCACTGAAGCTTTCTTT. It codes for CASSLGLSTEAFF.

This clone was observed a handful of times. V gene TRBV19 combines with J gene TRBJ1-2; D ambiguous. Looked up from germline, CDR1 is LNHDA and CDR2 is SQIVND (reference sequence). V gave up 3 bases and J gave up 3 bases, with 8 bases separating them. The CDR3 runs to 13 residues. Here the CDR3 reads CASSIGVYYGYTF. The CDR3 DNA sequence: TGTGCCAGTAGTATTGGGGTTTACTATGGCTACACCTTC.

The chain combines TRBV7-8 with TRBJ1-4; 9 bases are shared with TRBD1. The germline gives CDR1 SGHVS, CDR2 FQNEAQ. This CDR3 has 15 residues. The ends lost 2 bases at V and 5 bases at J; junction bases unmatched: 3. The DNA for the CDR3 is TGTGCCAGCAGCTTACTTGGGACAGGGAATGAAAAACTGTTTTTT. Its translation: CASSLLGTGNEKLFF.

The chain combines TRBV10-3 with TRBJ1-2; the match to TRBD1 covers 10 bases. The CDR3 length is 14 residues. V was pared by 6 bases and J by 3 bases, with 4 bases of the junction left unmatched. CDR1 and CDR2 from the germline V gene are ENHRY and SYGVKD. The DNA for the CDR3 is TGTGCCATCAGGGGGGACAGGGGAGACTATGGCTACACCTTC. Translating gives CAIRGDRGDYGYTF.

This clone was observed once. This chain connects TRBV25-1 to TRBJ2-7; 13 positions agree with TRBD2. CDR3 size: 17 residues. CDR1 and CDR2 from the germline V gene are MGHDK and SYGVNS. V was pared by 3 bases and J by 2 bases, with 7 bases of the junction left unmatched. As DNA, the CDR3 is TGTGCCAGCAGTGATAGTCCCGGGACTAGCGGGGCCTACGAGCAGTACTTC. As protein: CASSDSPGTSGAYEQYF.

This clone was seen just once. The chain couples TRBV19 to TRBJ1-5, with 10 bases fitting TRBD1. The CDR3 sequence is 13 residues long. Per germline, CDR1 LNHDA and CDR2 SQIVND (reference sequence). J gave up 5 bases and V 9 bases, and 4 bases lay outside the gene matches. The CDR3 is CASGTGVDQPQHF. The CDR3 region has the DNA TGTGCCAGCGGGACAGGGGTCGATCAGCCCCAGCATTTT. Full variable domain (missing parts from reference TRBV19 and TRBJ1-5): DGGITQSPKYLFRKEGQNVTLSCEQNLNHDAMYWYRQDPGQGLRLIYYSQIVNDFQKGDIAEGYSVSREKKESFPLTVTSAQKNPTAFYLCASGTGVDQPQHFGDGTRLSIL.

This clone came up once. The rearrangement joins TRBV7-2 to TRBJ2-7; 9 positions agree with TRBD2. V lost 5 bases to trimming and J lost 1 base; unmatched junction nucleotides: 6. This CDR3 has 15 amino acids. The germline V gene has CDR1 SGHTA and CDR2 FQGNSA. The CDR3 sequence is CASSLSSGVSYEQYF. The CDR3 region has the DNA TGTGCCAGCAGCCTCTCTAGCGGGGTTTCCTACGAGCAGTACTTC.

The chain links TRBV2 to TRBJ2-1; 8 bases match TRBD1. The V gene end was trimmed by 7 bases and the J gene end by 9 bases; junction bases not matched to a gene: 11. The CDR3 is made up of 14 amino acids. Per germline, CDR1 SNHLY and CDR2 FYNNEI. The CDR3 region has the DNA TGTGCCAGCACGCCACAGGGGGGTCTAAGTGAGCAGTTCTTC. The encoded protein is CASTPQGGLSEQFF.

This clone has more than one count but fewer than ten. The chain links TRBV4-1 to TRBJ1-5, with D possibly TRBD1 on 6 matching bases. Germline V gives CDR1 MGHRA, CDR2 YSYEKL. The CDR3 loop spans 17 amino acids. V was trimmed by 0 bases and J by 10 bases, leaving 22 bases between them. DNA of the CDR3: TGCGCCAGCAGCCAAGACCCTCAGGCCAGGGGCAATGATCCCCAGCATTTT. Its translation: CASSQDPQARGNDPQHF.

In DNA form, the CDR3 reads TGTGCCAGCACTGTTAGGTTCGTGGCCCAGTACTTC. It specifies CASTVRFVAQYF. The rearrangement uses TRBV7-3 and TRBJ2-5; D not certain. The CDR3 has 12 residues. Germline V gives CDR1 SGHTA, CDR2 FQGTGA. Trimming left V 7 bases short and J 9 bases short, with 15 bases between. The complete variable domain, with remaining parts taken from reference TRBV7-3 and TRBJ2-5, reads GAGVSQTPSNKVTEKGKYVELRCDPISGHTALYWYRQSLGQGPEFLIYFQGTGAADDSGLPNDRFFAVRPEGSVSTLKIQRTERGDSAVYLCASTVRFVAQYFGPGTRLLVL.

The chain combines TRBV11-2 with TRBJ2-1; D may be TRBD1 (5 bases). The CDR3 covers 13 residues. V lost 2 bases and J 6 bases, leaving 8 bases between the germline ends. Germline CDR1 and CDR2: SGHAT and FQNNGV. CDR3 DNA sequence: TGTGCCAGCAGCTTACAGGGCGGCAATGAGCAGTTCTTC. It is translated as CASSLQGGNEQFF. Combining the CDR3 with reference TRBV11-2 and TRBJ2-1 gives the whole variable domain EAGVAQSPRYKIIEKRQSVAFWCNPISGHATLYWYQQILGQGPKLLIQFQNNGVVDDSQLPKDRFSAERLKGVDSTLKIQPAKLEDSAVYLCASSLQGGNEQFFGPGTRLTVL.

The CDR3 DNA is TGTGCCAGCAGCCCTAGTGGGGGGTGGGAGCAGTACTTC. Translated: CASSPSGGWEQYF. V usage is TRBV13 and J usage is TRBJ2-7; the D gene is possibly TRBD2 (6 bases). V dropped 5 bases and J dropped 7 bases, with 15 bases sitting between them. Germline CDR1 reads PRHDT; CDR2 reads FYEKMQ (reference sequence). The CDR3 runs to 13 residues. Using reference TRBV13 and TRBJ2-7 for the parts outside the CDR3, the full variable domain is AAGVIQSPRHLIKEKRETATLKCYPIPRHDTVYWYQQGPGQDPQFLISFYEKMQSDKGSIPDRFSAQQFSDYHSELNMSSLELGDSALYFCASSPSGGWEQYFGPGTRLTVT.

The rearrangement links TRBV5-1 to TRBJ2-7; the D is unclear. The germline V and J ends were trimmed by 0 bases and 2 bases, with 9 bases remaining between them. Per the germline V gene, CDR1 is SGHRS and CDR2 is YFSETQ. This CDR3 is built from 14 residues. Here the CDR3 DNA reads TGCGCCAGCAGCTTGGAGCGTACAACCTACGAGCAGTACTTC. Translation gives CASSLERTTYEQYF.

CDR3 sequence: CASSLVAGEIPDTQYF. The CDR3 bases are TGTGCCAGCAGCTTGGTAGCGGGGGAGATCCCAGATACGCAGTATTTT. V usage is TRBV5-6 and J usage is TRBJ2-3; 9 bases are a match to TRBD2. Germline V CDR1 and CDR2: SGHDT, YYEEEE. V lost 0 bases to trimming and J lost 4 bases; unmatched junction nucleotides: 6. The CDR3 is 16 residues long. Drawing the rest from reference TRBV5-6 and TRBJ2-3, the complete variable domain is DAGVTQSPTHLIKTRGQQVTLRCSPKSGHDTVSWYQQALGQGPQFIFQYYEEEERQRGNFPDRFSGHQFPNYSSELNVNALLLGDSALYLCASSLVAGEIPDTQYFGPGTRLTVL.

This clone was recorded only once. The rearrangement links TRBV27 to TRBJ2-2; D perhaps matches TRBD1 (6 bases). V lost 4 bases, J lost 1 base, and 7 bases lay in between. This CDR3 region has 14 residues. Germline CDR1 MNHEY, CDR2 SMNVEV (reference sequence). CDR3 coding DNA: TGTGCCAGCAGTTGGGGGCTGAACACCGGGGAGCTGTTTTTT. Translated: CASSWGLNTGELFF.

This clone was observed a handful of times. The V gene is TRBV19, the J gene TRBJ1-2; D unresolved. Looked up from germline, CDR1 is LNHDA and CDR2 is SQIVND (reference sequence). V was cut by 5 bases and J by 6 bases, with 10 bases left in between. The CDR3 totals 12 residues. This CDR3 is CASSPRRDGYTF. The CDR3 nucleotides read TGTGCCAGTAGTCCGCGGAGGGATGGCTACACCTTC.

This clone appeared once. The V and J genes are TRBV7-2 and TRBJ2-5; 7 bases are a match to TRBD2. The V segment lost 5 bases and the J segment 0 bases; nucleotides outside the gene matches: 6. CDR1 and CDR2 (germline): SGHTA, FQGNSA. The CDR3 has 15 amino acids. CDR3 protein: CASSVGLSYQETQYF. CDR3 coding DNA: TGTGCCAGCAGCGTGGGACTATCGTACCAAGAGACCCAGTACTTC.

This clone was picked up one time. The gene calls are TRBV10-1 and TRBJ2-7; possible D gene TRBD2, 6 bases. CDR1 and CDR2 from the germline V gene are WNHNN and SYGVQD (reference sequence). The CDR3 extends over 13 amino acids. V lost 3 bases, J lost 6 bases, and 12 bases lay in between. The CDR3 coding sequence is TGCGCCAGCAGTGAATTACGGAGGGGCGAGCAGTACTTC. Translated: CASSELRRGEQYF.

V gene TRBV29-1 combines with J gene TRBJ1-4; TRBD1 aligns across 7 bases. With 5 bases clipped from V and 0 bases from J, the junction kept 3 bases outside the gene matches. Germline V gives CDR1 SQVTM, CDR2 ANQGSEA. The CDR3 loop spans 14 amino acids. The CDR3 nucleotides read TGCAGCGTTCTAGGGACAGCAACTAATGAAAAACTGTTTTTT. The encoded protein is CSVLGTATNEKLFF.